These 24 T cell receptor beta chains were all obtained from the same sample, sequenced in a study of T cell changes during pregnancy in multiple sclerosis. Repertoires were generated with immunoSEQ multiplex PCR, while TCRdb's copy carries only in-frame clones and drops some. The sample has 26,000 or so clones; around 86% are singletons. Sequences were derived from CD4+ T cells from peripheral blood mononuclear cells, sampled in the first trimester of pregnancy. These receptor sequences come from a female donor in good health, enrolled as a control in a pregnancy study.

The chain is built from TRBV15 and TRBJ1-5; D is uncertain. Trimming left V 0 bases short and J 6 bases short, with 15 bases between. Looked up from germline, CDR1 is LNHNV and CDR2 is YYDKDF (reference sequence). There are 16 residues in the CDR3. The CDR3 loop is CATSRDLSGGGQPQHF. CDR3 bases: TGTGCCACCAGCAGAGATCTCTCGGGTGGAGGTCAGCCCCAGCATTTT.

The chain combines TRBV5-1 with TRBJ1-6, with a possible D match to TRBD1 (5 bases). This CDR3 has 17 amino acids. Trimming shortened V by 4 bases and J by 9 bases, and 23 bases separated the two germline ends. Germline assignment: CDR1 SGHRS and CDR2 YFSETQ. The CDR3 bases are TGCGCCAGCAGCCCTCACGGGGGTACAGAGTCCGGTTCACCCCTCCACTTT. Its protein is CASSPHGGTESGSPLHF.

The CDR3 here is CASSTILAGGPEETQYF. CDR3 DNA sequence: TGTGCCAGCAGCACCATTTTAGCGGGGGGGCCGGAAGAGACCCAGTACTTC. The chain is built from TRBV11-2 and TRBJ2-5; 11 bases are a match to TRBD2. Losses at the gene ends were 5 bases for V and 3 bases for J; bases not matched to a gene: 11. The CDR3 loop spans 17 amino acids. Germline V gives CDR1 SGHAT, CDR2 FQNNGV.

As DNA, the CDR3 is TGTGCCAGCAGTGGACAGGTCAATGAGCAGTTCTTC. This translates into CASSGQVNEQFF. This chain connects TRBV2 to TRBJ2-1, with TRBD1 as a possible D gene (6 bases). CDR3 length equals 12 residues. Between the trimmed V and J ends, which lost 4 bases and 6 bases, there was a span of 7 bases. Germline lookup yields CDR1 SNHLY and CDR2 FYNNEI.

This clone was counted once. The chain links TRBV9 to TRBJ2-6, with a possible D match to TRBD1 (6 bases). Germline V gene data show CDR1 as SGDLS and CDR2 as YYNGEE. CDR3 length: 16 amino acids. V was clipped by 1 base and J by 0 bases, with 8 bases between them. The CDR3 region is CASSVQGGSGANVLTF. CDR3 bases: TGTGCCAGCAGCGTACAAGGGGGCTCTGGGGCCAACGTCCTGACTTTC.

This clone was picked up one time. This chain connects TRBV4-2 to TRBJ1-2; TRBD1 agrees at 9 bases. V was pared by 0 bases and J by 5 bases, with 4 bases of the junction left unmatched. The CDR3 covers 15 residues. From germline, CDR1 is LGHNA and CDR2 YNFKEQ. CDR3 in amino acids: CASSQDLGQGYGYTF. DNA of the CDR3: TGTGCCAGCAGCCAAGACTTGGGACAGGGTTATGGCTACACCTTC.

A single count supports this clone. J is TRBJ2-7 and V is TRBV28; D is perhaps TRBD1 (5 bases). This CDR3 comprises 15 residues. In germline, CDR1 is MDHEN, CDR2 SYDVKM. The V end was cut by 2 bases, the J end by 4 bases, with 15 bases between. CDR3 sequence (DNA): TGTGCCAGCAGTTTAGGTTCAGGGAAAGTATACGAGCAGTACTTC. This translates into CASSLGSGKVYEQYF.

J is TRBJ2-1 and V is TRBV19, with TRBD1 matching 9 bases. From germline, CDR1 is LNHDA and CDR2 SQIVND (reference sequence). CDR3 size: 13 residues. V trimming: 4 bases; J trimming: 8 bases; junction bases outside the gene matches: 3. The CDR3, as DNA: TGTGCCAGTAGTAGGGACAGGGTGGATGAGCAGTTCTTC. Protein: CASSRDRVDEQFF.

The chain uses TRBV30 and TRBJ2-2; no clear D. Germline V gene lookup returns CDR1 GTSNPN and CDR2 SVGIG (reference sequence). This CDR3 comprises 13 residues. V gave up 4 bases and J gave up 1 base, with 7 bases separating them. CDR3 amino acids: CAWTRWNTGELFF. CDR3 coding DNA: TGTGCCTGGACGAGGTGGAACACCGGGGAGCTGTTTTTT. Full variable domain (missing parts from reference TRBV30 and TRBJ2-2): SQTIHQWPATLVQPVGSPLSLECTVEGTSNPNLYWYRQAAGRGLQLLFYSVGIGQISSEVPQNLSASRPQDRQFILSSKKLLLSDSGFYLCAWTRWNTGELFFGEGSRLTVL.

The rearrangement uses TRBV5-1 and TRBJ2-2; a possible D gene is TRBD1 (5 bases). The germline V gene encodes CDR1 SGHRS and CDR2 YFSETQ. The V and J ends lost 4 bases and 4 bases respectively, with 11 bases between them. The CDR3 has 14 amino acids. In DNA form, the CDR3 reads TGCGCCAGCAGCCTTGACAGTGCCACCGGGGAGCTGTTTTTT. Its protein is CASSLDSATGELFF.

This CDR3 is CASSQALSSYNEQFF. The CDR3 DNA reads as TGCGCCAGCAGCCAAGCCCTAAGCTCCTACAATGAGCAGTTCTTC. The gene calls are TRBV4-3 and TRBJ2-1; D not resolved. Germline CDR1 is LGHNA and CDR2 is YSLEER. V shed 1 base and J shed 0 bases, with 7 bases lying between them. This CDR3 comprises 15 residues.

The V gene is TRBV10-2, the J gene TRBJ1-6; D possibly corresponds to TRBD1 (5 bases). This CDR3 spans 15 amino acids. The V and J ends lost 5 bases and 6 bases respectively, with 14 bases between them. CDR1 is WSHSY, CDR2 SAAADI, per germline. CDR3 amino acids: CASSRGAASNSPLHF. The DNA for the CDR3 is TGCGCCAGCAGTAGGGGCGCTGCCTCTAATTCACCCCTCCACTTT.

This chain uses TRBV5-1 with TRBJ2-7, with 7 bases that match TRBD1. The J segment lost 6 bases and the V segment lost 3 bases, leaving 9 bases of the junction unmatched. CDR1 is SGHRS, CDR2 YFSETQ, per germline. The length of the CDR3 is 14 residues. CDR3 coding DNA: TGCGCCAGCAGCTCCTATAACAGGGGCGGCGAGCAGTACTTC. Translated, it gives CASSSYNRGGEQYF.

The chain carries TRBV2 and TRBJ2-1; D is possibly TRBD2 (5 bases). Trimming pared 7 bases from V and 1 base from J, leaving 8 bases between. The length of the CDR3 is 13 residues. Germline V CDR1 and CDR2: SNHLY, FYNNEI. The CDR3 DNA reads as TGTGCCAGCAAGAGCGGTTCCTACAATGAGCAGTTCTTC. Amino acids: CASKSGSYNEQFF.

This chain links TRBV5-1 with TRBJ1-3; no firm D call. V was cut by 0 bases and J by 0 bases, with 7 bases left in between. This CDR3 is built from 15 residues. The V gene's germline CDR1 is SGHRS and CDR2 YFSETQ. Here the CDR3 reads CASSLGQYSGNTIYF. The CDR3 bases are TGCGCCAGCAGCTTGGGTCAGTACTCTGGAAACACCATATATTTT.

The gene calls are TRBV29-1 and TRBJ2-7; 13 positions agree with TRBD2. This CDR3 is 13 amino acids long. The germline V gene has CDR1 SQVTM and CDR2 ANQGSEA. The J segment lost 4 bases and the V segment lost 6 bases, leaving 3 bases of the junction unmatched. The DNA of the CDR3 is TGCAGCGTCGGACTAGCGGGAGATTACGAGCAGTACTTC. Its translation is CSVGLAGDYEQYF.

This rearrangement joins TRBV28 to TRBJ1-3, with TRBD1 matching 11 bases. Per the germline V gene, CDR1 is MDHEN and CDR2 is SYDVKM. The CDR3 totals 15 residues. The V segment lost 3 bases and the J segment 8 bases; nucleotides outside the gene matches: 6. CDR3 sequence reads: CASSFGQGALDTIYF. The CDR3 bases are TGTGCCAGCAGTTTCGGACAGGGGGCATTGGACACCATATATTTT.

This clone was recorded once. The V call is TRBV5-4, the J call TRBJ2-7; TRBD1 agrees at 7 bases. After removal of 0 bases from V and 3 bases from J, the junction contained 6 bases not matched to a gene. Germline CDR1 and CDR2: SGHNT and YYREEE (reference sequence). The CDR3 spans 15 residues. The CDR3, as DNA: TGTGCCAGCAGCTTGGCCGGGACAGCACTCTACGAGCAGTACTTC. It codes for CASSLAGTALYEQYF.

CDR3 in DNA: TGTGCCAGCAGCTCCGCGGGGGGAACAGATACGCAGTATTTT. This encodes CASSSAGGTDTQYF. The V and J genes are TRBV11-2 and TRBJ2-3; 8 nucleotides align to TRBD2. There are 14 residues in the CDR3. V dropped 4 bases and J dropped 3; count of bases not matched to a gene: 3. Germline loops: CDR1 SGHAT, CDR2 FQNNGV.

This chain uses TRBV4-1 with TRBJ2-7, with D tentatively TRBD1 (6 bases). The V gene lost 1 base and the J gene lost 4 bases, with 17 bases spanning the gap. This CDR3 has 16 amino acids. Germline V gene sequence: CDR1 MGHRA, CDR2 YSYEKL. The CDR3 protein is CASSQALSGAGYEQYF. In DNA form, the CDR3 reads TGCGCCAGCAGCCAAGCCCTATCAGGGGCAGGTTACGAGCAGTACTTC.

The chain uses TRBV2 and TRBJ1-6, with D possibly being TRBD1 (5 bases). V lost 4 bases and J lost 7, with 8 bases in between. Germline V gene lookup returns CDR1 SNHLY and CDR2 FYNNEI. CDR3 length: 13 amino acids. CDR3 in DNA: TGTGCCAGCAGTGGACAGAAAAATTCACCCCTCCACTTT. Its protein product is CASSGQKNSPLHF.

This clone was recorded once. The gene calls are TRBV7-2 and TRBJ2-7, with D hard to call. V dropped 5 bases and J dropped 1 base, with 9 bases sitting between them. This CDR3 comprises 13 residues. The germline V gene encodes CDR1 SGHTA and CDR2 FQGNSA. CDR3 loop: CASSPLSSYEQYF. The CDR3 DNA sequence: TGTGCCAGCAGCCCACTTAGTTCCTACGAGCAGTACTTC.

V and J are TRBV6-6 and TRBJ2-5; D may be TRBD2 (7 bases). The germline V and J ends were trimmed by 6 bases and 2 bases, with 10 bases remaining between them. The CDR3 has 13 amino acids. Per the germline V gene, CDR1 is MNHNY and CDR2 is SVGAGI (reference sequence). The CDR3 protein is CASRGGGQETQYF. CDR3 in DNA: TGTGCCAGCAGGGGAGGGGGGCAAGAGACCCAGTACTTC.

This chain joins TRBV18 and TRBJ2-7; 7 bases agree with TRBD1. The V gene's germline CDR1 is KGHSH and CDR2 LQKENI. The trim removed 3 bases at V and 1 base at J, leaving 6 bases unmatched. The CDR3 is 15 amino acids. CDR3 region: CASSPQGVKSYEQYF. Here the CDR3 DNA reads TGTGCCAGCTCACCGCAGGGGGTCAAGTCCTACGAGCAGTACTTC.